The 15 T cell receptor beta chains in this list originate from one sample, sequenced in a study of cytomegalovirus exposure and HLA in healthy donors. 13 Jbeta primers and 60 Vbeta primers were used for the PCR. Measured with immunoSEQ multiplex PCR; TCRdb has only the in-frame clones, and not every one. In the table there are roughly 150,000 clones, around 75% of which are singletons. The sequenced material came from PBMCs. Receptors were obtained from a female donor in good health and CMV-seronegative.

This chain joins TRBV19 and TRBJ2-1, with 8 bases aligning to TRBD2. Trimming at V came to 6 bases and at J to 3 bases, leaving 10 bases not matched to a gene. Germline values: CDR1 LNHDA, CDR2 SQIVND (reference sequence). This CDR3 region has 16 residues. The CDR3 DNA sequence: TGTGCCAGTAGCCTACTACTAGCGGATTACTACAATGAGCAGTTCTTC. Its translation is CASSLLLADYYNEQFF. The whole variable domain, remainder taken from reference TRBV19 and TRBJ2-1, is DGGITQSPKYLFRKEGQNVTLSCEQNLNHDAMYWYRQDPGQGLRLIYYSQIVNDFQKGDIAEGYSVSREKKESFPLTVTSAQKNPTAFYLCASSLLLADYYNEQFFGPGTRLTVL.

The chain employs TRBV2 and TRBJ1-3; 12 nucleotides agree with TRBD1. The germline CDR1 and CDR2 sequences are SNHLY and FYNNEI. V gave up 6 bases and J gave up 0 bases; unmatched junction bases: 9. This CDR3 has 18 amino acids. CDR3 loop: CASRQGQGATASGNTIYF. CDR3 bases: TGTGCCAGCAGACAGGGACAGGGGGCGACGGCCTCTGGAAACACCATATATTTT.

This chain joins TRBV7-3 and TRBJ2-7, with a possible D match to TRBD2 (6 bases). This CDR3 spans 14 amino acids. V was pared by 4 bases and J by 5 bases, with 15 bases between. CDR1 SGHTA and CDR2 FQGTGA come from the germline V gene. The CDR3, as DNA: TGTGCCAGCAGCTCCGGGACTCCCGGGAACGAGCAGTACTTC. It yields the protein CASSSGTPGNEQYF.

The genes are TRBV2 and TRBJ1-2; maybe TRBD1 (5 bases). In germline, CDR1 is SNHLY, CDR2 FYNNEI. The CDR3 has 16 amino acids. The V and J ends lost 4 bases and 3 bases respectively, with 18 bases between them. CDR3 bases: TGTGCCAGCAGTGCTGACAGACCCGCCCAAGACTATGGCTACACCTTC. Protein product: CASSADRPAQDYGYTF.

The chain's CDR3 is CASSNTGNTEAFF. DNA for the CDR3: TGTGCCAGCAGTAATACAGGGAACACTGAAGCTTTCTTT. This chain links TRBV6-5 with TRBJ1-1; tentatively, D is TRBD1 (5 bases). V lost 5 bases, J lost 1 base, and 8 bases lay in between. The CDR3 is 13 amino acids. The V gene's germline CDR1 is MNHEY and CDR2 SVGAGI.

The genes are TRBV5-1 and TRBJ2-1, with D possibly matching TRBD1 (6 bases). In germline, CDR1 is SGHRS, CDR2 YFSETQ. Between the trimmed V and J ends, which lost 0 bases and 4 bases, there was a span of 11 bases. CDR3 length: 15 residues. The CDR3 bases are TGCGCCAGCAGCTTGGCCAGGGGCAGGTACAATGAGCAGTTCTTC. The encoded protein is CASSLARGRYNEQFF.

The chain carries TRBV27 and TRBJ2-7; D gene unclear. The CDR3 consists of 15 residues. Germline-derived CDR1 and CDR2 are MNHEY and SMNVEV (reference sequence). The V and J ends lost 2 bases and 7 bases respectively, with 18 bases between them. DNA of the CDR3: TGTGCCAGCAGTTTACGACCGTTGAGCCCCGGGGAGCAGTACTTC. Translation: CASSLRPLSPGEQYF.

The J gene is TRBJ2-7, the V gene TRBV4-1, with D hard to call. The CDR3 runs to 12 residues. Deletions cut 0 bases from V and 6 bases from J, with 6 bases between. Germline loops: CDR1 MGHRA, CDR2 YSYEKL. The CDR3 region has the DNA TGCGCCAGCAGCCAAGATCAGGCCGAGCAGTACTTC. Its translation: CASSQDQAEQYF.

This clone is a singleton in its sample. The CDR3 region has the DNA TGTGCCAGCAGACCAGACAGGGGAAATCAGCCCCAGCATTTT. It yields the protein CASRPDRGNQPQHF. V and J are TRBV6-5 and TRBJ1-5; 8 nucleotides match TRBD1. Germline V gene data show CDR1 as MNHEY and CDR2 as SVGAGI. This CDR3 has 14 amino acids. J lost 4 bases, V lost 6 bases, and 5 bases had no gene match.

The chain uses TRBV2 and TRBJ2-7, with 7 bases identical to TRBD1. The junction had 5 bases not matched to a gene; V was cut back by 7 bases and J by 2 bases. The germline V gene has CDR1 SNHLY and CDR2 FYNNEI. This CDR3 has 13 residues. CDR3 sequence (DNA): TGTGCCAGCATTCCCGACAGGGCCTACGAGCAGTACTTC. Protein: CASIPDRAYEQYF. Supplemented by reference TRBV2 and TRBJ2-7, the full variable domain reads EPEVTQTPSHQVTQMGQEVILRCVPISNHLYFYWYRQILGQKVEFLVSFYNNEISEKSEIFDDQFSVERPDGSNFTLKIRSTKLEDSAMYFCASIPDRAYEQYFGPGTRLTVT.

The chain links TRBV4-3 to TRBJ2-7, with TRBD1 matching 7 bases. The junction had 10 bases not matched to a gene; V was cut back by 1 base and J by 7 bases. The CDR3 has 15 residues. From germline, CDR1 is LGHNA and CDR2 YSLEER. The CDR3 loop is CASSQVHGRGKEQYF. CDR3 nucleotides: TGCGCCAGCAGCCAAGTTCACGGCAGGGGGAAAGAGCAGTACTTC.

This sequence joins TRBV13 and TRBJ2-7; no reliable D call. The germline CDR1 and CDR2 sequences are PRHDT and FYEKMQ (reference sequence). The CDR3 is 14 amino acids. V was pared by 5 bases and J by 2 bases, with 13 bases between. The CDR3 reads CASSPGSATYEQYF. CDR3 DNA: TGTGCCAGCAGCCCCGGCAGCGCAACCTACGAGCAGTACTTC.

This clone has only a few counts. This chain links TRBV6-6 with TRBJ1-2; no reliable D call. Per germline, CDR1 MNHNY and CDR2 SVGAGI (reference sequence). This CDR3 has 16 amino acids. V lost 0 bases and J 8 bases, leaving 19 bases between the germline ends. CDR3 protein: CASSYSERTAAGGYTF. The CDR3 DNA is TGTGCCAGCAGTTACTCGGAAAGGACGGCGGCGGGAGGCTACACCTTC.

The genes are TRBV6-6 and TRBJ2-7; perhaps TRBD2 as D (5 bases). CDR1 and CDR2 (germline): MNHNY, SVGAGI (reference sequence). V was clipped by 4 bases and J by 3 bases, with 10 bases between them. This CDR3 is 13 amino acids long. Written as DNA, the CDR3 is TGTGCCAGCAGTTCCGTCGCGGGCTACGAGCAGTACTTC. Amino acid sequence: CASSSVAGYEQYF.

J is TRBJ2-1 and V is TRBV27, with 13 nucleotides matching TRBD2. V was clipped by 2 bases and J by 5 bases; unmatched bases: 9. The CDR3 extends over 18 amino acids. CDR1 and CDR2 from the germline V gene are MNHEY and SMNVEV (reference sequence). In DNA, the CDR3 is TGTGCCAGCAGTTTAAGGGGTGCCGGGACTAGCGGGGACAATGAGCAGTTCTTC. Its protein product is CASSLRGAGTSGDNEQFF.